Sequencing of this TCR beta chain was carried out in a study of identical twins. This CDR3 spans 15 amino acids. Between the trimmed V and J ends, which lost 3 bases and 6 bases, there was a span of 18 bases. In germline, CDR1 is WSHSY, CDR2 SAAADI. MiXCR, applied by TCRdb to the 5' RACE reads, yields one record per CDR3 protein. The sample holds hundreds of thousands of distinct CDR3 sequences; approximately 13% are singletons and the top ten take around 1.5%. This clonotype was observed many times. Separately, the same data were catalogued under a study of yellow fever vaccine responses in identical twins.

This receptor was taken from a woman aged 18-29 years in good health. The chain carries TRBV10-2 and TRBJ2-7, with no clear D. The sequencing sample was made of PBMCs. For the CDR3, the DNA is TGCGCCAGCAGTGAATTTCAAGGCTTTCTCTCCGAGCAGTACTTC. Residues: CASSEFQGFLSEQYF.